These 20 T cell receptor beta chains came from one sample sequenced in a study of blood T cell repertoires in COVID-19. Data came from immunoSEQ multiplex PCR; TCRdb stores just in-frame clones and leaves some out. Counted here are 200,000 to 250,000 clones, approximately 86% occurring once; the ten biggest clones make up 5.5% to 7.5%. Sequencing input: peripheral blood. These receptors all stem from a woman aged 65 to 85 with active or convalescent COVID-19.

This clone was seen only a few times. The chain employs TRBV2 and TRBJ1-2; D not resolved. Trimming left V 2 bases short and J 4 bases short, with 8 bases between. Germline V gene sequence: CDR1 SNHLY, CDR2 FYNNEI. This CDR3 region has 13 residues. This chain's CDR3 is CASSERGVYGYTF. As DNA, the CDR3 is TGTGCCAGCAGTGAACGTGGAGTCTATGGCTACACCTTC. Combining the CDR3 with reference TRBV2 and TRBJ1-2 gives the whole variable domain EPEVTQTPSHQVTQMGQEVILRCVPISNHLYFYWYRQILGQKVEFLVSFYNNEISEKSEIFDDQFSVERPDGSNFTLKIRSTKLEDSAMYFCASSERGVYGYTFGSGTRLTVV.

V gene TRBV13 combines with J gene TRBJ1-5; a weak D match, TRBD1 (6 bases). In germline, CDR1 is PRHDT, CDR2 FYEKMQ (reference sequence). V was pared by 2 bases and J by 4 bases, with 12 bases between. The CDR3 length is 15 residues. The chain's CDR3 is CASSLSPQGNQPQHF. As DNA, the CDR3 is TGTGCCAGCAGCTTAAGCCCACAGGGTAATCAGCCCCAGCATTTT.

This rearrangement joins TRBV11-2 to TRBJ2-5, with unresolved D. There are 12 residues in the CDR3. Trimming removed 1 base from V and 2 bases from J, with 2 bases in between. Germline CDR1 reads SGHAT; CDR2 reads FQNNGV. The CDR3 sequence is CASSLVQETQYF. The CDR3 bases are TGTGCCAGCAGCTTAGTACAAGAGACCCAGTACTTC.

In this sample, this clone turned up a few times. The CDR3 here is CASSPTSGVSDTQYF. The DNA of the CDR3 is TGTGCCAGCAGCCCGACTAGCGGGGTCTCAGATACGCAGTATTTT. The chain couples TRBV7-2 to TRBJ2-3, with 11 bases fitting TRBD2. Looked up from germline, CDR1 is SGHTA and CDR2 is FQGNSA. J was trimmed by 4 bases and V by 5 bases; bases with no gene match: 5. This CDR3 has 15 amino acids.

This chain connects TRBV7-9 to TRBJ2-5, with 9 bases lining up with TRBD1. The germline V gene has CDR1 SEHNR and CDR2 FQNEAQ (reference sequence). The ends lost 5 bases at V and 4 bases at J; junction bases unmatched: 8. The CDR3 loop spans 15 amino acids. The DNA of the CDR3 is TGTGCCAGCAGCGAACAGGGGGCGCCCCGAGAGACCCAGTACTTC. It codes for CASSEQGAPRETQYF.

This chain connects TRBV3-1 (or the pseudogene TRBV3-2) to TRBJ2-5; 13 bases map to TRBD2. Germline V lookup: CDR1 LGHDT, CDR2 YNNKEL (reference sequence). The CDR3 consists of 17 residues. With 2 bases clipped from V and 5 bases from J, the junction kept 8 bases outside the gene matches. CDR3 DNA sequence: TGTGCCAGCAGCCAAAGGGGGACTAGCGGGGTGTCGGAGACCCAGTACTTC. This encodes CASSQRGTSGVSETQYF.

The rearrangement uses TRBV3-1 (or the pseudogene TRBV3-2) and TRBJ2-7; TRBD2 might be the D (5 bases). CDR1 is LGHDT and CDR2 is YNNKEL in the germline V gene (reference sequence). The CDR3 length is 13 residues. V was shortened by 4 bases and J by 0 bases, with 7 bases between the two germline ends. CDR3 in DNA: TGTGCCAGCAGCCTCACTAGCTCCTACGAGCAGTACTTC. The encoded protein is CASSLTSSYEQYF.

Concerning this clone itself: The CDR3 does not close with the conserved phenylalanine or tryptophan, likely indicating a read error. Because the CDR3's place on the DNA is in doubt, the DNA is left out and the CDR3 is given as listed by TCRdb. This chain joins TRBV9 and TRBJ2-7; TRBD2, the D gene given by the table, was not confirmed from the DNA. Germline lookup yields CDR1 SGDLS and CDR2 YYNGEE. 15 amino acids form the CDR3, both terminal residues included. Here the CDR3 reads CASSVVVGGSLQSVK.

The J gene is TRBJ1-4, the V gene TRBV7-2; D ambiguous. CDR3 length: 16 residues. Germline V gene lookup returns CDR1 SGHTA and CDR2 FQGNSA. The V end lost 2 bases, the J end lost 0 bases, and 10 bases lay between the germline ends. CDR3 in DNA: TGTGCCAGCAGCTTAACCCCGGTTCCAACTAATGAAAAACTGTTTTTT. Translating it yields CASSLTPVPTNEKLFF.

J is TRBJ2-2 and V is TRBV7-6; D is possibly TRBD1 (5 bases). Trimming stripped 2 bases from V and 4 bases from J, with 14 bases between. There are 16 residues in the CDR3. Germline V CDR1 and CDR2: SGHVS, FNYEAQ. CDR3 DNA: TGTGCCAGCAGCTTATTTGGGCAGGGTTCCACCGGGGAGCTGTTTTTT. Translation: CASSLFGQGSTGELFF.

The rearrangement links TRBV11-3 to TRBJ2-2, with unresolved D. Trimming stripped 5 bases from V and 0 bases from J, with 10 bases between. The germline V gene has CDR1 SGHNT and CDR2 YENEEA. The CDR3 sequence is 15 residues long. The CDR3 region is CASSALVPNTGELFF. The CDR3 nucleotides read TGTGCCAGCAGCGCCCTAGTTCCGAACACCGGGGAGCTGTTTTTT.

This rearrangement joins TRBV4-3 to TRBJ2-3; D not certain. Germline loops: CDR1 LGHNA, CDR2 YSLEER. CDR3 length: 13 amino acids. The V end lost 4 bases, the J end lost 4 bases, and 9 bases lay between the germline ends. The CDR3 DNA is TGCGCCAGCAGCCCCCAGGCCCCAGATACGCAGTATTTT. Its translation is CASSPQAPDTQYF.

The chain has TRBV5-1 and TRBJ2-5; no clear D gene. Germline V gene lookup returns CDR1 SGHRS and CDR2 YFSETQ. There are 15 residues in the CDR3. V shed 1 base and J shed 4 bases, with 14 bases lying between them. The CDR3 region has the DNA TGCGCCAGCAGCTTGAGAGGATCCCCTCCAGAGACCCAGTACTTC. Amino acid sequence: CASSLRGSPPETQYF.

V and J are TRBV12-3 or TRBV12-4 and TRBJ2-3; no clear D. The CDR3 runs to 11 residues. Trimming removed 7 bases at V and 2 bases at J, with 4 bases between. The CDR3 bases are TGTGCCAGCACCCTCACAGATACGCAGTATTTT. Translated: CASTLTDTQYF.

The chain joins TRBV4-1 to TRBJ2-1; D call uncertain. The CDR3 runs 14 residues. V shed 0 bases and J shed 8 bases, with 11 bases lying between them. Germline assignment: CDR1 MGHRA and CDR2 YSYEKL. CDR3 coding DNA: TGCGCCAGCAGCCAAGACATAACTTCCGATGAGCAGTTCTTC. Its translation: CASSQDITSDEQFF.

The V and J genes are TRBV27 and TRBJ1-1; the D gene is possibly TRBD1 (6 bases). There are 14 residues in the CDR3. From germline, CDR1 is MNHEY and CDR2 SMNVEV (reference sequence). Trimming pared 5 bases from V and 5 bases from J, leaving 15 bases between. The CDR3 sequence is CASSLQGTGTEAFF. The DNA for the CDR3 is TGTGCCAGCAGTCTCCAGGGAACAGGGACTGAAGCTTTCTTT.

The chain combines TRBV19 with TRBJ1-1; unclear D gene. Germline V gene data show CDR1 as LNHDA and CDR2 as SQIVND (reference sequence). V lost 6 bases and J lost 1, with 6 bases in between. This CDR3 has 12 residues. In DNA form, the CDR3 reads TGTGCCAGTAGCTACGCGAACACTGAAGCTTTCTTT. Amino acids: CASSYANTEAFF.

This clone was recorded once. This chain joins TRBV5-1 and TRBJ2-6, with D maybe TRBD1 (6 bases). CDR3 length: 15 amino acids. Per the germline V gene, CDR1 is SGHRS and CDR2 is YFSETQ. Trimming removed 5 bases from V and 0 bases from J, with 9 bases in between. CDR3 protein: CASRDSFSGANVLTF. The CDR3 region has the DNA TGCGCCAGCAGGGACAGTTTCTCTGGGGCCAACGTCCTGACTTTC.

The gene calls are TRBV27 and TRBJ1-1, with D unclear. Germline assignment: CDR1 MNHEY and CDR2 SMNVEV (reference sequence). This CDR3 region has 16 residues. V shed 5 bases and J shed 0 bases, with 16 bases lying between them. The CDR3 protein is CASSRSGPPMNTEAFF. DNA for the CDR3: TGTGCCAGCAGTAGGTCAGGTCCCCCCATGAACACTGAAGCTTTCTTT.

The chain carries TRBV7-2 and TRBJ1-1; possibly TRBD1 for D (5 bases). Germline V gives CDR1 SGHTA, CDR2 FQGNSA. CDR3 length: 14 amino acids. Deletions cut 0 bases from V and 7 bases from J, with 12 bases between. CDR3: CASSLAEGMVEAFF. CDR3 DNA sequence: TGTGCCAGCAGCTTAGCGGAGGGGATGGTTGAAGCTTTCTTT.